One sample yielded the 3 T cell receptor beta chains listed below, sequenced in a study of T cells in Graves' hyperthyroidism and ophthalmopathy. TCR beta CDR3 regions were amplified from RNA. During a first-round RT-PCR of the TCR CDR3, the HTBI primer set was used. MiXCR, run by TCRdb on the multiplex PCR reads, gives a single entry per CDR3 protein. The sample includes approximately 430,000 distinct CDR3 sequences, approximately 14% seen only once; the top ten take 13% to 15%. The specimen was blood. Receptors originate from a woman aged 18-30 years with Graves' hyperthyroidism.

This clonotype has only a few counts. A much larger clonotype is one base distant, so this may be a read error. The chain combines TRBV20-1 with TRBJ1-1; possible D gene TRBD1, 5 bases. This CDR3 is 13 amino acids long. Germline CDR1 is DFQATT and CDR2 is SNEGSKA (reference sequence). V lost 5 bases to trimming and J lost 1 base, with 11 bases between them. The CDR3 DNA sequence: TGCAGTGCTGCACAGGTCACGAACACTGAAGCTTTCTTT. Translating gives CSAAQVTNTEAFF.

The sample holds many counts of this clonotype. The rearrangement uses TRBV7-9 and TRBJ1-1; D gene unclear. Germline values: CDR1 SEHNR, CDR2 FQNEAQ (reference sequence). Trimming stripped 1 base from V and 0 bases from J, with 3 bases between. The CDR3 runs to 13 residues. The CDR3 coding sequence is TGTGCCAGCAGCTTAGATATGAACACTGAAGCTTTCTTT. The encoded protein is CASSLDMNTEAFF.

Many counts were recorded for this clonotype. The chain joins TRBV20-1 to TRBJ1-2, with TRBD1 identical over 8 bases. Germline lookup yields CDR1 DFQATT and CDR2 SNEGSKA (reference sequence). Trimming removed 6 bases from V and 2 bases from J; junction bases left unmatched: 5. CDR3 length: 13 residues. The CDR3 DNA follows: TGCAGTGCCCGCCGGGACAGGAACTATGGCTACACCTTC. Protein sequence: CSARRDRNYGYTF.